This TCR beta chain was sequenced during a study of cytomegalovirus exposure and HLA in healthy donors. Findings and limits, study-wide: TCR beta V- and J-gene trimming was later associated with a missense DCLRE1C variant.

PCR used 60 Vbeta primers and 13 Jbeta primers. Profiling relied on immunoSEQ multiplex PCR, and the TCRdb table lists in-frame clones only, not all of them. The repertoire includes about 130,000 clones, over 65% of them detected once, and roughly 1.2% sits in the top ten. Only a few counts were recorded for this clone. What it binds is not known. V lost 2 bases, J lost 4 bases, and 9 bases lay in between. Germline CDR1 SNHLY, CDR2 FYNNEI. The CDR3 has 14 residues. It was healthy bone marrow donors who served as donors. The TCR comes from a man aged 45 to 65 in good health and CMV-seronegative. The sample comprised PBMCs. The gene calls are TRBV2 and TRBJ1-5; D ambiguous. The CDR3 DNA reads as TGTGCCAGCAGTGAAACGGGAAGGAATCAGCCCCAGCATTTT. The encoded protein is CASSETGRNQPQHF.